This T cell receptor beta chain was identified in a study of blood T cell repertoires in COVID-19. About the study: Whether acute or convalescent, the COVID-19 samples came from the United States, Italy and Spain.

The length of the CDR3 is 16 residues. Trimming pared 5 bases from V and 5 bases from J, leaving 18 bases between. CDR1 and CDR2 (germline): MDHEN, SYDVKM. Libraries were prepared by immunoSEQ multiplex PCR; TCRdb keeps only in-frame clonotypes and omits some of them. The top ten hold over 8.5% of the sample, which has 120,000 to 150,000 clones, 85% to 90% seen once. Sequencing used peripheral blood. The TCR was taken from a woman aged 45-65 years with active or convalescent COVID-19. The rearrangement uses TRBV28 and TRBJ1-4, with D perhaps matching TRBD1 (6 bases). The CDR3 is CASSPPDGGANEKLFF. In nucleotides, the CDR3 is TGTGCCAGCAGTCCACCCGATGGGGGGGCAAATGAAAAACTGTTTTTT.